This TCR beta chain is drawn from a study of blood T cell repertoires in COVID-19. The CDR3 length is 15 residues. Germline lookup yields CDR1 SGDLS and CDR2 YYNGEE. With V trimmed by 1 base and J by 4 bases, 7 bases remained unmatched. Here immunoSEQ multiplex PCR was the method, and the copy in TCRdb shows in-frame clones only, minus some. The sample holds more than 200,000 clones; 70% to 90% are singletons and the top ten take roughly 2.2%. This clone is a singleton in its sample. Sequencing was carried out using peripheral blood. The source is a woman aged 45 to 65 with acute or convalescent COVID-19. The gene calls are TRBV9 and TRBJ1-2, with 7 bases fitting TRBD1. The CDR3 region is CASSVTGTAGYGYTF. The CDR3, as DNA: TGTGCCAGCAGCGTAACAGGGACAGCTGGCTATGGCTACACCTTC.